This section outlines one T cell receptor beta chain sequence together with its context. What it binds is unknown. This specimen belongs to a study of T cell responses to AZD1222 COVID-19 vaccine. Whole-study results and caveats: After two AZD1222 doses, spike-specific TCR breadth and depth rose versus day 0.

Profiling relied on immunoSEQ multiplex PCR, and the TCRdb table lists in-frame clones only, not all of them. The table shows 90,000 to 150,000 clones, with approximately 86% occurring only once. The CDR3 totals 15 residues. In germline, CDR1 is GTSNPN, CDR2 SVGIG (reference sequence). Trimming at V came to 0 bases and at J to 3 bases, leaving 5 bases not matched to a gene. The receptor was isolated from an adult in good health. This rearrangement joins TRBV30 to TRBJ2-5, with 9 bases that match TRBD1. The sequencing here drew on peripheral blood, taken on day 0 of AZD1222 vaccination. The CDR3 region has the DNA TGTGCCTGGAGTGTACCCGGGACAGGGAAAGAGACCCAGTACTTC. This gives the protein CAWSVPGTGKETQYF.